The 6 T cell receptor beta chains listed next were all sequenced from one sample in a study of shared clonotypes between healthy human individuals. Selected positively for CCR7 and CD45RO-negative, naive CD8 cells excluded terminally differentiated effector memory CD45RA+ cells. Here immunoSEQ multiplex PCR was the method, and the copy in TCRdb shows in-frame clones only, minus some. The data show hundreds of thousands of clones, 85% to 95% seen once. The sample consisted of naive CD8+ T cells sorted from blood. The receptor source for this set is a man between 25 and 39 years old in good health.

This clone has just one count. Other DNA sequences in this sample translate to the same CDR3. The gene calls are TRBV6-5 and TRBJ2-2, with D uncertain. The CDR3 sequence is 13 residues long. CDR1 and CDR2 from the germline V gene are MNHEY and SVGAGI. Deletions cut 2 bases from V and 5 bases from J, with 6 bases between. CDR3 amino acids: CASSYGPTGELFF. CDR3 coding DNA: TGTGCCAGCAGTTACGGCCCGACCGGGGAGCTGTTTTTT.

V and J are TRBV6-1 and TRBJ1-2; maybe TRBD1 (5 bases). The ends were cut back, 5 bases at V and 3 bases at J, with 10 bases in the middle. CDR1 and CDR2 (germline): MNHNS, SASEGT. CDR3 length: 13 residues. The CDR3 DNA follows: TGTGCCAGCAGTTGGACACTCTACTATGGCTACACCTTC. Amino acid sequence: CASSWTLYYGYTF.

V usage is TRBV29-1 and J usage is TRBJ2-4; 8 bases line up with TRBD2. Germline trimming cut 1 base from V and 1 base from J; bases unmatched to any gene: 9. This CDR3 contains 17 residues. Germline CDR1 is SQVTM and CDR2 is ANQGSEA. The CDR3 bases are TGCAGCGTTGAAGCGGGAGGGCAGCCAGGGGCCAAAAACATTCAGTACTTC. It yields the protein CSVEAGGQPGAKNIQYF.

This chain uses TRBV5-6 with TRBJ2-3; 14 nucleotides line up with TRBD2. This CDR3 region has 18 residues. Germline assignment: CDR1 SGHDT and CDR2 YYEEEE. The J segment lost 0 bases and the V segment lost 0 bases, leaving 3 bases of the junction unmatched. The CDR3 coding sequence is TGTGCCAGCAGCTTGGGACTAGCGGGAGGGTCGAGCACAGATACGCAGTATTTT. Translating it yields CASSLGLAGGSSTDTQYF.

V is TRBV7-9 and J is TRBJ1-1, with 7 bases matching TRBD1. CDR1 is SEHNR, CDR2 FQNEAQ, per germline (reference sequence). The junction had 4 bases not matched to a gene; V was cut back by 3 bases and J by 0 bases. This CDR3 is built from 15 residues. Here the CDR3 reads CASSFSGGVNTEAFF. CDR3 coding DNA: TGTGCCAGCAGCTTTTCAGGGGGTGTGAACACTGAAGCTTTCTTT.

This clone was counted a few times. CDR3 DNA: TGTGCCAGCAGTCGGACGGGCAATGAGCAGTTCTTC. Translated: CASSRTGNEQFF. The chain uses TRBV6-6 and TRBJ2-1; D gene ambiguous. V lost 5 bases and J 6 bases, leaving 8 bases between the germline ends. The CDR3 loop spans 12 amino acids. From germline, CDR1 is MNHNY and CDR2 SVGAGI (reference sequence).